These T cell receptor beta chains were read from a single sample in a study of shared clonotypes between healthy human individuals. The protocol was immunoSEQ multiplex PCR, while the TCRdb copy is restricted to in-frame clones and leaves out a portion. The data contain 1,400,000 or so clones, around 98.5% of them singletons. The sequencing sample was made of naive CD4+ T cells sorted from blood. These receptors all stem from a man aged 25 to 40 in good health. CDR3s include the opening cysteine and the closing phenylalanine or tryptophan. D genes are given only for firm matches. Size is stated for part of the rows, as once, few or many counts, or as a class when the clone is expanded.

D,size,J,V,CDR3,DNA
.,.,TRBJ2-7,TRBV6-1,CASSPGAHTYEQYF,TGTGCCAGCAGCCCGGGGGCGCATACCTACGAGCAGTACTTC
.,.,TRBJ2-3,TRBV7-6,CASSPGLGADTQYF,TGTGCCAGCAGCCCGGGGCTAGGCGCAGATACGCAGTATTTT
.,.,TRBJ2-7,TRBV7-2,CASSPSYEQYF,TGTGCCAGCAGCCCGTCCTACGAGCAGTACTTC
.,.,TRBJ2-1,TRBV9,CASSGGTYNEQFF,TGTGCCAGCAGCGGCGGGACTTACAATGAGCAGTTCTTC
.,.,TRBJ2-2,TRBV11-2,CASSFRVPKNTGELFF,TGTGCCAGCAGCTTTCGGGTCCCTAAGAACACCGGGGAGCTGTTTTTT
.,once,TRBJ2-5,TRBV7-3,CASSLKPGFPETQYF,TGTGCCAGCAGCTTAAAGCCGGGTTTCCCAGAGACCCAGTACTTC
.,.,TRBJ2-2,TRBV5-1,CATSDGWATGELFF,TGCGCCACCTCGGACGGGTGGGCTACCGGGGAGCTGTTTTTT
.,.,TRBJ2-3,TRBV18,CASSPGTGADTQYF,TGTGCCAGCTCACCAGGAACGGGGGCGGATACGCAGTATTTT
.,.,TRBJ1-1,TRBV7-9,CASSLGVSPGGTEAFF,TGTGCCAGCAGCTTAGGGGTATCCCCGGGAGGCACTGAAGCTTTCTTT
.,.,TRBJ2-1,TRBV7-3,CASAPDPGYNEQFF,TGTGCCAGTGCCCCGGACCCCGGCTACAATGAGCAGTTCTTC
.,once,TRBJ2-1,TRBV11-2,CASSPIRGGAWNEQFF,TGTGCCAGCAGCCCGATAAGAGGGGGAGCGTGGAATGAGCAGTTCTTC
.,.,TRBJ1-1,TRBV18,CASSPPTNTEAFF,TGTGCCAGCTCACCACCGACAAACACTGAAGCTTTCTTT
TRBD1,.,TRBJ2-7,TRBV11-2,CASSAPGQGSYEQYF,TGTGCCAGCAGCGCCCCGGGACAGGGCTCCTACGAGCAGTACTTC
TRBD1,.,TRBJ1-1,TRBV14,CASSLSRGRVNTEAFF,TGTGCCAGCAGCCTATCTAGGGGGCGCGTGAACACTGAAGCTTTCTTT
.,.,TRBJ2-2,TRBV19,CASSILGPGELFF,TGTGCCAGTAGTATCCTGGGCCCCGGGGAGCTGTTTTTT
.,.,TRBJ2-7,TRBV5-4,CASSTRLPGEDEQYF,TGTGCCAGCAGCACCAGACTCCCTGGTGAGGACGAGCAGTACTTC
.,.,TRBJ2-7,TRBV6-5,CASSYSPDTSYEQYF,TGTGCCAGCAGTTACTCCCCGGACACCTCCTACGAGCAGTACTTC
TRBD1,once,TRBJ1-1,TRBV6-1,CASSKTGGENTEAFF,TGTGCCAGCAGCAAAACAGGGGGCGAGAACACTGAAGCTTTCTTT
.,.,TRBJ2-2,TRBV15,CATSSTGELFF,TGTGCCACCAGCAGCACCGGGGAGCTGTTTTTT